The 11 T cell receptor beta chains listed next were all sequenced from one sample in a study of blood T cell repertoires in COVID-19. The protocol was immunoSEQ multiplex PCR, while the TCRdb copy is restricted to in-frame clones and leaves out a portion. The data show about 280,000 clones, with nearly 90% seen just once and over 8.5% held by the top ten. The specimen sequenced was peripheral blood. These receptors originate from a woman in her twenties or thirties with COVID-19, enrolled during active disease.

The chain's CDR3 is CASSLVSYNEQFF. For the CDR3, the DNA is TGTGCCAGCAGTTTAGTGTCTTACAATGAGCAGTTCTTC. The chain combines TRBV12-3 or TRBV12-4 with TRBJ2-1, with D hard to call. This CDR3 is 13 amino acids long. Between the trimmed V and J ends, which lost 1 base and 4 bases, there was a span of 5 bases.

CDR3 region: CASSRSYEQYF. The DNA of the CDR3 is TGTGCCAGCAGTCGGTCCTACGAGCAGTACTTC. The V gene is TRBV6-5, the J gene TRBJ2-7; D gene ambiguous. The germline CDR1 and CDR2 sequences are MNHEY and SVGAGI. V lost 5 bases and J 1 base, leaving 3 bases between the germline ends. The CDR3 has 11 amino acids.

The gene calls are TRBV19 and TRBJ1-1; D is perhaps TRBD1 (5 bases). The CDR3 has 12 residues. Trimming cost V 4 bases and J 9 bases, with 12 bases left between them. Germline-derived CDR1 and CDR2 are LNHDA and SQIVND (reference sequence). CDR3 in DNA: TGTGCCAGTAGTACAGGGCGGGGAAAAGCTTTCTTT. Encoded protein: CASSTGRGKAFF.

The V gene is TRBV2, the J gene TRBJ2-3, with D perhaps TRBD2 (6 bases). The CDR3 has 14 amino acids. With 3 bases removed from V and 3 bases from J, the gap between germline ends came to 10 bases. CDR1 is SNHLY, CDR2 FYNNEI, per germline. The CDR3 DNA follows: TGTGCCAGCAGTGACCCGGAGGGGACAGATACGCAGTATTTT. It codes for CASSDPEGTDTQYF.

In DNA, the CDR3 is TGCGCCAGCAGCTTCACGGGTTTACAAGGTTCACCCCTCCACTTT. It codes for CASSFTGLQGSPLHF. The rearrangement joins TRBV5-1 to TRBJ1-6, with D hard to call. The CDR3 runs 15 residues. The germline V and J ends were trimmed by 2 bases and 9 bases, with 15 bases remaining between them. Germline V gives CDR1 SGHRS, CDR2 YFSETQ.

This clone was observed a handful of times. The chain employs TRBV5-1 and TRBJ2-1; D is possibly TRBD2 (5 bases). The CDR3 runs 13 residues. Germline V gives CDR1 SGHRS, CDR2 YFSETQ. V lost 2 bases and J lost 8, with 11 bases in between. The CDR3: CASSFAIGDEQFF. The DNA for the CDR3 is TGCGCCAGCAGCTTTGCGATCGGGGATGAGCAGTTCTTC.

The sample holds one count of this clone. This rearrangement joins TRBV6-5 to TRBJ2-2, with TRBD2 as a possible D gene (6 bases). The ends were cut back, 6 bases at V and 1 base at J, with 12 bases in the middle. The CDR3 sequence is 15 residues long. Per the germline V gene, CDR1 is MNHEY and CDR2 is SVGAGI. CDR3 nucleotide sequence: TGTGCCAGCAGAAGACCCGGGAGGAACACCGGGGAGCTGTTTTTT. Amino acids: CASRRPGRNTGELFF.

The V gene is TRBV14, the J gene TRBJ2-7; the match to TRBD1 covers 8 bases. V lost 6 bases to trimming and J lost 0 bases; unmatched junction nucleotides: 4. This CDR3 spans 14 amino acids. Germline V gene sequence: CDR1 SGHDN, CDR2 FVKESK. This CDR3 is CASRQTGDSYEQYF. The CDR3 nucleotides read TGTGCCAGCAGACAGACAGGGGACTCCTACGAGCAGTACTTC.

The chain employs TRBV14 and TRBJ2-7; 9 nucleotides agree with TRBD1. Per the germline V gene, CDR1 is SGHDN and CDR2 is FVKESK. There are 15 residues in the CDR3. With 5 bases clipped from V and 4 bases from J, the junction kept 9 bases outside the gene matches. This CDR3 is CASSLQGAEKYEQYF. The CDR3 DNA reads TGTGCCAGCAGCTTACAGGGGGCTGAGAAATACGAGCAGTACTTC.

The chain carries TRBV14 and TRBJ1-6; no definite D call. CDR1 is SGHDN, CDR2 FVKESK, per germline. V lost 0 bases to trimming and J lost 8 bases, with 14 bases between them. The CDR3 is 16 residues long. This CDR3 is CASSQEAYFGYSPLHF. The DNA of the CDR3 is TGTGCCAGCAGCCAAGAAGCATACTTCGGGTATTCACCCCTCCACTTT.

The rearrangement uses TRBV2 and TRBJ1-2; possibly TRBD1 for D (5 bases). Germline CDR1 SNHLY, CDR2 FYNNEI. Trimming took 4 bases from V and 1 from J, leaving 10 bases between them. The CDR3 consists of 14 residues. CDR3 in DNA: TGTGCCAGCAGTGTGGATCAGGGTAACTATGGCTACACCTTC. This gives the protein CASSVDQGNYGYTF.